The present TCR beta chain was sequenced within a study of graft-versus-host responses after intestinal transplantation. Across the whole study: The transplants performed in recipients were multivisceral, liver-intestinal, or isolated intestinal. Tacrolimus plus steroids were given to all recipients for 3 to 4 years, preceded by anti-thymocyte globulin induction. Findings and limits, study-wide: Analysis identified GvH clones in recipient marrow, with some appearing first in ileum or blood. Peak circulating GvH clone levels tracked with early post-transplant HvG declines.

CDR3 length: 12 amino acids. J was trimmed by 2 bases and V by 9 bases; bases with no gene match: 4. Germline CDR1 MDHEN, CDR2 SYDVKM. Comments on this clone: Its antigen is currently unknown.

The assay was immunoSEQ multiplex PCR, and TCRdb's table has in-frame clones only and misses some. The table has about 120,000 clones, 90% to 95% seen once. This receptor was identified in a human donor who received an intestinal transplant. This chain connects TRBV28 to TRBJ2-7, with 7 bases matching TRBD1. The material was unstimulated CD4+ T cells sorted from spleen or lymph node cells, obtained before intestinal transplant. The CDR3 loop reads CASRTGAYEQYF. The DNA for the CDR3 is TGTGCCAGTCGGACAGGTGCCTACGAGCAGTACTTC.